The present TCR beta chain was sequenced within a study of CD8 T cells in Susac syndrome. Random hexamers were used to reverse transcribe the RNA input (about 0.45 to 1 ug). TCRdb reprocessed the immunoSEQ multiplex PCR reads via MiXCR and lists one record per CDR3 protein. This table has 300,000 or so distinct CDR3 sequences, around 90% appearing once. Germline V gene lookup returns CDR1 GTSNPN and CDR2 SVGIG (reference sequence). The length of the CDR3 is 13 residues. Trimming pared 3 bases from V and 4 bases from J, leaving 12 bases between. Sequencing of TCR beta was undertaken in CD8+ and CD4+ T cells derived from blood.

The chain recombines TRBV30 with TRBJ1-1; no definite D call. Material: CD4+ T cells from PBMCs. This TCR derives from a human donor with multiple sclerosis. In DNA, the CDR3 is TGTGCCTGGAGCCGGGAATGGGGCACTGAAGCTTTCTTT. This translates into CAWSREWGTEAFF.